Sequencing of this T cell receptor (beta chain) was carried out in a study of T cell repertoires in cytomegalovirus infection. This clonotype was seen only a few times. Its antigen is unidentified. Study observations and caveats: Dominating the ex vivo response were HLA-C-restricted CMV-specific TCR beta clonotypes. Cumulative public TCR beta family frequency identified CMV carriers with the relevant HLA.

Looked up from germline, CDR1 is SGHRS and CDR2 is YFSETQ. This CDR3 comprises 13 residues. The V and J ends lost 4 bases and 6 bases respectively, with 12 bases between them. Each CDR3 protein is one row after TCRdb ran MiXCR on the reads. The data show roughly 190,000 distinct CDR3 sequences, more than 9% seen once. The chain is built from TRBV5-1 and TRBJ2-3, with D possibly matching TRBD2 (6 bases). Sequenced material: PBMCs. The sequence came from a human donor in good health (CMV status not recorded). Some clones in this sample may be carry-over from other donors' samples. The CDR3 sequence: CASSPRTSDTQYF. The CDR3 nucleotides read TGCGCCAGCAGCCCGCGAACTAGCGATACGCAGTATTTT.